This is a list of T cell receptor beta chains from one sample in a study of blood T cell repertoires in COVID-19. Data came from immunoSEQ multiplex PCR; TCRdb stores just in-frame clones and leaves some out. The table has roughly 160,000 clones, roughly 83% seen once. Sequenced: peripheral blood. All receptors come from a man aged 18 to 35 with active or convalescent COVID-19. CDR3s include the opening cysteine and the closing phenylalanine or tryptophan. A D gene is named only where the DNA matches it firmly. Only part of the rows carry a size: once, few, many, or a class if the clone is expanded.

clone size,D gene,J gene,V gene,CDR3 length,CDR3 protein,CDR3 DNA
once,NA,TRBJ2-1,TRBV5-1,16,CASSLEGGRSYNEQFF,TGCGCCAGCAGCTTGGAAGGGGGAAGGTCTTACAATGAGCAGTTCTTC
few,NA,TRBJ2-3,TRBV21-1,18,CASSRYGGLAGSTDTQYF,TGTGCCAGCAGCAGATACGGAGGACTAGCGGGTAGCACAGATACGCAGTATTTT
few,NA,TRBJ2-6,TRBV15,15,CATSPRGSGANVLTF,TGTGCCACCAGCCCCCGGGGGTCTGGGGCCAACGTCCTGACTTTC
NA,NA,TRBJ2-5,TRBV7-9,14,CASSPGGGQETQYF,TGTGCCAGCAGCCCGGGTGGGGGGCAAGAGACCCAGTACTTC
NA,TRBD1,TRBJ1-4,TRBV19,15,CASSADRVTNEKLFF,TGTGCCAGTAGTGCTGACAGGGTCACTAATGAAAAACTGTTTTTT
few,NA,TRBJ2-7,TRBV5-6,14,CASSLGDSGYEQYF,TGTGCCAGCAGCTTGGGGGATAGCGGCTACGAGCAGTACTTC
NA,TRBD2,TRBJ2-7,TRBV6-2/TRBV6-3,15,CASSYSLAGWDEQYF,TGTGCCAGCAGTTACTCACTAGCGGGATGGGACGAGCAGTACTTC
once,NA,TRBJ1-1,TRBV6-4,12,CASSDERGKAFF,TGTGCCAGCAGTGACGAAAGAGGGAAAGCTTTCTTT
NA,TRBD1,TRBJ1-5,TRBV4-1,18,CASSQGQATSYSNQPQHF,TGCGCCAGCAGCCAGGGACAGGCGACCTCTTATAGCAATCAGCCCCAGCATTTT
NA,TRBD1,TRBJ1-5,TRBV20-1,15,CSASPEGTGNQPQHF,TGCAGTGCCAGTCCCGAGGGGACAGGGAATCAGCCCCAGCATTTT
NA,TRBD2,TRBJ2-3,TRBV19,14,CASSTSGSTDTQYF,TGTGCCAGTAGTACTAGCGGGAGCACAGATACGCAGTATTTT
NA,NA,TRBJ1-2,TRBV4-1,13,CASSQVSESGYTF,TGCGCCAGCAGCCAAGTTAGTGAAAGTGGCTACACCTTC
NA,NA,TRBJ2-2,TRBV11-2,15,CASSERTGLLGELFF,TGTGCCAGCAGCGAACGAACAGGGTTGCTCGGGGAGCTGTTTTTT
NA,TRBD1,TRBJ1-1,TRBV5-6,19,CASSLAVPIRDRGTGEAFF,TGTGCCAGCAGCTTGGCCGTACCTATTCGGGACAGGGGTACCGGTGAAGCTTTCTTT
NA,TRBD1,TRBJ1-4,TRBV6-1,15,CASSEMGQGLKKLFF,TGTGCCAGCAGTGAAATGGGACAGGGTCTGAAAAAACTGTTTTTT
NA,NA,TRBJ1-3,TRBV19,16,CASSIGSLRTGNTIYF,TGTGCCAGTAGTATAGGATCTCTCAGGACTGGAAACACCATATATTTT
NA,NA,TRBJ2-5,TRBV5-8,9,CASPYGQYF,TGTGCCAGCCCCTACGGCCAGTACTTC
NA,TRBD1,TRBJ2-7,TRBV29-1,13,CSVAGQGRYEQYF,TGCAGCGTTGCGGGACAGGGGCGATACGAGCAGTACTTC
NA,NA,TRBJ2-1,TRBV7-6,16,CASSLAGTAIYNEQFF,TGTGCCAGCTCCCTGGCGGGGACCGCTATCTACAATGAGCAGTTCTTC
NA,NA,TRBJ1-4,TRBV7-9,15,CASSLAGATNEKLFF,TGTGCCAGCAGCTTAGCGGGCGCAACTAATGAAAAACTGTTTTTT
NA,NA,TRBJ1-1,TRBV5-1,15,CASSLHQGTNTEAFF,TGCGCCAGCAGCTTGCATCAGGGTACGAACACTGAAGCTTTCTTT
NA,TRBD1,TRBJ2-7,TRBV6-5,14,CASSPRTGPYEQYF,TGTGCCAGCAGTCCCCGGACAGGGCCCTACGAGCAGTACTTC
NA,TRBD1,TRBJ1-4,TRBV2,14,CASSGDRRDEKLFF,TGTGCCAGCAGCGGGGACAGACGGGACGAAAAACTGTTTTTT
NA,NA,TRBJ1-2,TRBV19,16,CASSIAQTELGYGYTF,TGTGCCAGTAGTATAGCGCAGACGGAGCTAGGCTATGGCTACACCTTC